Listed here are 17 T cell receptor beta chains from one sample, sequenced in a study of response to subunit inactivated influenza vaccine. TCRdb re-derived calls from the RT-PCR reads in MiXCR, one entry per CDR3 protein. The table includes hundreds of thousands of distinct CDR3 sequences, less than 20% detected once. The source was PBMCs from blood, collected 4 to 6 days after vaccination. The receptors here all came from a man over 45 who received an inactivated influenza vaccine.

With regard to this clonotype: Sequence at one end of the junction differs from germline and may be a read error. The chain has TRBV12-3 or TRBV12-4 and TRBJ1-2; D call uncertain. This CDR3 comprises 13 residues. The CDR3 here is CARSLLANYGYTF. In DNA form, the CDR3 reads TGTGCCAGAAGTTTACTGGCTAACTATGGCTACACCTTC.

V usage is TRBV7-2 and J usage is TRBJ1-2; D perhaps matches TRBD1 (6 bases). V was cut by 1 base and J by 8 bases, with 14 bases left in between. CDR1 and CDR2 (germline): SGHTA, FQGNSA. The CDR3 is 14 amino acids. CDR3 in DNA: TGTGCCAGCAGCTTAGGAGCAGGGGTGCGAGGCTACACCTTC. Amino acid sequence: CASSLGAGVRGYTF.

Here the CDR3 reads CSASPRAGASTDTQYF. In DNA, the CDR3 is TGCAGTGCTAGTCCCCGGGCGGGCGCTAGCACAGATACGCAGTATTTT. This chain connects TRBV20-1 to TRBJ2-3; TRBD2 might be the D (5 bases). V lost 3 bases to trimming and J lost 0 bases, with 16 bases between them. CDR3 length: 16 amino acids. Germline V CDR1 and CDR2: DFQATT, SNEGSKA (reference sequence).

This clonotype was seen only a few times. The chain uses TRBV7-9 and TRBJ2-1, with 7 bases that match TRBD1. CDR1 is SEHNR and CDR2 is FQNEAQ in the germline V gene (reference sequence). The V and J ends lost 6 bases and 6 bases, in that order; junction bases with no gene match: 8. The CDR3 runs 14 residues. The CDR3 DNA reads as TGTGCCAGCAGTTCCGAGGACAGGCTCAATGAGCAGTTCTTC. Its translation is CASSSEDRLNEQFF.

The chain uses TRBV3-1 and TRBJ1-2; unclear D gene. This CDR3 region has 15 residues. Germline assignment: CDR1 LGHDT and CDR2 YNNKEL (reference sequence). The V end lost 4 bases, the J end lost 5 bases, and 17 bases lay between the germline ends. As DNA, the CDR3 is TGTGCCAGCAGCCCCTCCGGGATAGGGCCATATGGCTACACCTTC. As protein: CASSPSGIGPYGYTF.

In this sample, this clonotype turned up a few times. The chain joins TRBV29-1 to TRBJ2-2; D is tentatively TRBD1 or TRBD2 (6 bases each). V was trimmed by 4 bases and J by 1 base, leaving 13 bases between them. CDR1 is SQVTM and CDR2 is ANQGSEA in the germline V gene. This CDR3 contains 15 residues. CDR3 in amino acids: CSVAGVGGNTGELFF. CDR3 DNA: TGCAGCGTTGCGGGAGTAGGGGGGAACACCGGGGAGCTGTTTTTT.

The sample holds a few counts of this clonotype. The genes are TRBV12-3 or TRBV12-4 and TRBJ2-1; 8 bases align to TRBD1. With V trimmed by 6 bases and J by 8 bases, 12 bases remained unmatched. CDR3 size: 15 residues. The CDR3 DNA sequence: TGTGCCAGCAGGAAGCAGGGGGCGGGTTTCGATGAGCAGTTCTTC. Translated, it gives CASRKQGAGFDEQFF.

The chain employs TRBV7-2 and TRBJ2-1; TRBD1 matches 7 bases. The CDR3 is 14 amino acids. The V segment lost 4 bases and the J segment 7 bases; nucleotides outside the gene matches: 7. Germline-derived CDR1 and CDR2 are SGHTA and FQGNSA. CDR3 in amino acids: CASSYGQVGNEQFF. CDR3 bases: TGTGCCAGCAGCTACGGACAGGTAGGGAATGAGCAGTTCTTC. The variable domain in full, completed from reference TRBV7-2 and TRBJ2-1, reads GAGVSQSPSNKVTEKGKDVELRCDPISGHTALYWYRQSLGQGLEFLIYFQGNSAPDKSGLPSDRFSAERTGGSVSTLTIQRTQQEDSAVYLCASSYGQVGNEQFFGPGTRLTVL.

This chain joins TRBV9 and TRBJ2-6; no firm D call. The CDR3 runs 18 residues. CDR1 SGDLS and CDR2 YYNGEE come from the germline V gene. Deletions cut 0 bases from V and 0 bases from J, with 13 bases between. CDR3 amino acids: CASSVGMGKDSGANVLTF. The CDR3 DNA reads as TGTGCCAGCAGCGTAGGGATGGGCAAAGACTCTGGGGCCAACGTCCTGACTTTC.

Ten or more counts support this clonotype. The chain employs TRBV20-1 and TRBJ1-2; TRBD1 might be the D (5 bases). V lost 3 bases, J lost 4 bases, and 9 bases lay in between. The germline V gene has CDR1 DFQATT and CDR2 SNEGSKA (reference sequence). The CDR3 is made up of 12 amino acids. CDR3 sequence reads: CSARTGAYGYTF. CDR3 DNA sequence: TGCAGTGCTAGGACCGGGGCCTATGGCTACACCTTC.

This clonotype was seen only a few times. The chain combines TRBV11-1 with TRBJ2-1; the match to TRBD2 covers 10 bases. Unmatched junction bases numbered 24, after V lost 6 bases and J lost 1 base. The CDR3 loop spans 22 amino acids. The germline gives CDR1 SGHAT, CDR2 FQDESV (reference sequence). CDR3 nucleotides: TGTGCCAGCAGGCTTAGGGCGTTGAAACAGCGGGAGGGCCTCCGATCCTACAATGAGCAGTTCTTC. As protein: CASRLRALKQREGLRSYNEQFF.

The table lists this clonotype with a few counts. The rearrangement joins TRBV20-1 to TRBJ2-3; D is uncertain. V dropped 4 bases and J dropped 6 bases, with 14 bases sitting between them. This CDR3 is 13 amino acids long. Germline V gives CDR1 DFQATT, CDR2 SNEGSKA (reference sequence). DNA for the CDR3: TGCAGTGCTAAGGATTTCTTCCCGGATACGCAGTATTTT. Translating gives CSAKDFFPDTQYF.

This clonotype has only a few counts. The rearrangement uses TRBV20-1 and TRBJ2-4; possibly TRBD1 for D (5 bases). This CDR3 has 16 amino acids. V was pared by 0 bases and J by 1 base, with 13 bases between. Germline values: CDR1 DFQATT, CDR2 SNEGSKA (reference sequence). The CDR3 loop reads CSARDHGRVAKNIQYF. The CDR3 DNA sequence: TGCAGTGCTAGAGATCATGGCAGGGTCGCCAAAAACATTCAGTACTTC.

This chain uses TRBV20-1 with TRBJ2-4, with 9 bases fitting TRBD2. The junction had 3 bases not matched to a gene; V was cut back by 5 bases and J by 7 bases. CDR1 is DFQATT, CDR2 SNEGSKA, per germline (reference sequence). The CDR3 length is 12 residues. This chain's CDR3 is CSASAGGNIQYF. For the CDR3, the DNA is TGCAGTGCTTCCGCGGGAGGGAACATTCAGTACTTC.

The V gene is TRBV6-1, the J gene TRBJ2-5; 9 bases are shared with TRBD2. The V segment lost 7 bases and the J segment 4 bases; nucleotides outside the gene matches: 10. The CDR3 is 15 amino acids. Per germline, CDR1 MNHNS and CDR2 SASEGT. The CDR3 is CASTGAGGLRETQYF. The CDR3 nucleotides read TGTGCCAGCACCGGAGCGGGGGGATTGAGAGAGACCCAGTACTTC.

The chain employs TRBV6-1 and TRBJ2-1; D perhaps matches TRBD2 (6 bases). There are 15 residues in the CDR3. The V gene lost 5 bases and the J gene lost 13 bases, with 24 bases spanning the gap. In germline, CDR1 is MNHNS, CDR2 SASEGT. This CDR3 is CASSPYTGTSSGQFF. CDR3 nucleotides: TGTGCCAGCAGTCCATACACCGGGACTTCCTCTGGACAGTTCTTC.

This clonotype has just a few counts. The V call is TRBV4-1, the J call TRBJ2-6; 7 bases map to TRBD1. This CDR3 has 21 residues. J was trimmed by 2 bases and V by 0 bases; bases with no gene match: 16. Germline values: CDR1 MGHRA, CDR2 YSYEKL. CDR3 protein: CASSQDIPRTGLTPGANVLTF. The CDR3 DNA sequence: TGCGCCAGCAGCCAAGATATTCCCCGGACAGGTTTGACTCCTGGGGCCAACGTCCTGACTTTC.